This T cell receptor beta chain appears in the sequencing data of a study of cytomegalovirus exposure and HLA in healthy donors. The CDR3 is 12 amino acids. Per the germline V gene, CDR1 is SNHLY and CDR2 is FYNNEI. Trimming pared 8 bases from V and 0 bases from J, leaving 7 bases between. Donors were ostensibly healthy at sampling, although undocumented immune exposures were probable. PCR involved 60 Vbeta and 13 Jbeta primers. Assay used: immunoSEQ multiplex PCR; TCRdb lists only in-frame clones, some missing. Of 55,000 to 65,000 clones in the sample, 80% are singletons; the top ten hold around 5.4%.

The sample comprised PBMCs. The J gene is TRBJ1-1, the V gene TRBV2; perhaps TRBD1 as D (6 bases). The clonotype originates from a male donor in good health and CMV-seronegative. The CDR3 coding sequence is TGTGCCAGCCACAGGGTGAACACTGAAGCTTTCTTT. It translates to CASHRVNTEAFF.